The sequence of this T cell receptor beta chain was determined in a study of monozygotic twins with inflammatory bowel disease. A note on this clonotype: The target antigen is unknown.

With about 17 and 10 cycles respectively, two nested PCRs were carried out on TCRalpha and TCRbeta cDNA. TCRdb derives one entry per CDR3 protein from the 5' RACE reads, leaving out DNA. Recorded for this sample: over 100,000 distinct CDR3 sequences. General study findings and limits: The analysis failed to separate different T cell subtypes.

The CDR3 spans 16 residues. Germline lookup yields CDR1 SGDLS and CDR2 YYNGEE. The sample comprised blood. The chain is built from TRBV9 and TRBJ2-3; the D call from TCRdb, TRBD2, cannot be confirmed without DNA. The source is a human donor with ulcerative colitis or Crohn's disease, or a healthy co-twin of an affected twin (not recorded which). CDR3: CASSPSGLTSTDTQYF. Combining the CDR3 with reference TRBV9 and TRBJ2-3 gives the whole variable domain DSGVTQTPKHLITATGQRVTLRCSPRSGDLSVYWYQQSLDQGLQFLIQYYNGEERAKGNILERFSAQQFPDLHSELNLSSLELGDSALYFCASSPSGLTSTDTQYFGPGTRLTVL.